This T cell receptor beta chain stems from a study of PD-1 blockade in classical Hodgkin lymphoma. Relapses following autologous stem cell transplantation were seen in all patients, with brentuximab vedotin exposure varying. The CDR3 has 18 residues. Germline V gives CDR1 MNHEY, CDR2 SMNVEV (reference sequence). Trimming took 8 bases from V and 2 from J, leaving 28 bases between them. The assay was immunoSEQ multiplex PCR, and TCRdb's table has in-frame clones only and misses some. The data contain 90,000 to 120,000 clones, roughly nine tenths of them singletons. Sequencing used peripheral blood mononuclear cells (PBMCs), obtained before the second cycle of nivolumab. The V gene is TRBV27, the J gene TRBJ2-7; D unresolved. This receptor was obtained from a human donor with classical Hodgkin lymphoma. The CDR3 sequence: CASGVIRGQAVAPYEQYF. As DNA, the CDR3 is TGTGCCAGCGGGGTTATAAGAGGCCAGGCGGTTGCCCCCTACGAGCAGTACTTC.